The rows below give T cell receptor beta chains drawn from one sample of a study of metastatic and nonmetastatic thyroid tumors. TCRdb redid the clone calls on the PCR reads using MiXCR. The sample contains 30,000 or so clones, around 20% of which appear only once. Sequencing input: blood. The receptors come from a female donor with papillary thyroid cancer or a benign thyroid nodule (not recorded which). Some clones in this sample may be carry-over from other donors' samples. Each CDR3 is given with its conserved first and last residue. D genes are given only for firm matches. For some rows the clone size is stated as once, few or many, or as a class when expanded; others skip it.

CDR3: CSALILGGNGGYTF
DNA: TGCAGTGCCCTGATTCTGGGAGGCAATGGGGGCTACACCTTC
V: TRBV20-1
size: once
J: TRBJ1-2
length: 14
D: NA

CDR3: CASSYLDRATESYNEQFF
DNA: TGTGCCAGCAGTTACCTGGACAGGGCTACTGAGTCCTACAATGAGCAGTTCTTC
V: TRBV6-2/TRBV6-3
size: NA
J: TRBJ2-1
length: 18
D: TRBD1

CDR3: CASSPIAGGYNEQFF
DNA: TGTGCCAGCAGCCCAATAGCGGGGGGGTACAATGAGCAGTTCTTC
V: TRBV11-2
size: NA
J: TRBJ2-1
length: 15
D: TRBD2

CDR3: CASSLWRGETGELFF
DNA: TGTGCCAGCAGCTTATGGCGGGGGGAAACCGGGGAGCTGTTTTTT
V: TRBV11-2
size: many
J: TRBJ2-2
length: 15
D: TRBD2

CDR3: CASSLGGNLFGYTF
DNA: TGCGCCAGCAGCTTGGGAGGAAACCTCTTTGGCTACACCTTC
V: TRBV5-1
size: many
J: TRBJ1-2
length: 14
D: NA

CDR3: CASSDPTLNTEAFF
DNA: TGTGCCAGCAGTGACCCTACCTTGAACACTGAAGCTTTCTTT
V: TRBV6-1
size: NA
J: TRBJ1-1
length: 14
D: NA

CDR3: CSASYREYQPQHF
DNA: TGCAGTGCTAGTTACAGGGAATATCAGCCCCAGCATTTT
V: TRBV20-1
size: many
J: TRBJ1-5
length: 13
D: NA

CDR3: CASSQDEAGLAGEGTGELFF
DNA: TGCGCCAGCAGCCAAGATGAGGCGGGACTAGCGGGAGAAGGTACCGGGGAGCTGTTTTTT
V: TRBV4-1
size: few
J: TRBJ2-2
length: 20
D: TRBD2

CDR3: CASSLRGSGANVLTF
DNA: TGTGCCAGCAGTTTGAGGGGTTCTGGGGCCAACGTCCTGACTTTC
V: TRBV12-3/TRBV12-4
size: NA
J: TRBJ2-6
length: 15
D: NA

CDR3: CASSLVLAGTGELFF
DNA: TGTGCCAGCAGTTTAGTCTTAGCGGGCACCGGGGAGCTGTTTTTT
V: TRBV28
size: many
J: TRBJ2-2
length: 15
D: TRBD2

CDR3: CASSELAGVGQETQYF
DNA: TGTGCCAGCAGTGAACTAGCGGGGGTGGGTCAAGAGACCCAGTACTTC
V: TRBV6-1
size: NA
J: TRBJ2-5
length: 16
D: TRBD2

CDR3: CASSLGTGAYEQYF
DNA: TGTGCCAGCAGCTTGGGGACAGGGGCATACGAGCAGTACTTC
V: TRBV5-6
size: many
J: TRBJ2-7
length: 14
D: TRBD1

CDR3: CASAGEGQHGEKLFF
DNA: TGTGCCAGCGCCGGGGAAGGACAGCACGGTGAAAAACTGTTTTTT
V: TRBV11-3
size: NA
J: TRBJ1-4
length: 15
D: NA

CDR3: CASSPNGRGLGRNQPQHF
DNA: TGTGCCAGTAGTCCAAATGGGAGAGGGCTAGGGCGCAATCAGCCCCAGCATTTT
V: TRBV6-6
size: few
J: TRBJ1-5
length: 18
D: NA

CDR3: CASSLRVGTEAFF
DNA: TGTGCCAGCAGTTTAAGGGTCGGCACTGAAGCTTTCTTT
V: TRBV28
size: NA
J: TRBJ1-1
length: 13
D: NA

CDR3: CASSSFPPADRMWNEQFF
DNA: TGTGCCAGCAGCTCCTTCCCCCCCGCAGACAGGATGTGGAATGAGCAGTTCTTC
V: TRBV5-8
size: many
J: TRBJ2-1
length: 18
D: NA

CDR3: CASSLAGLDNEQFF
DNA: TGCGCCAGCAGCTTGGCCGGGCTAGACAATGAGCAGTTCTTC
V: TRBV5-1
size: NA
J: TRBJ2-1
length: 14
D: NA

CDR3: CASSHLSGGLSRETQYF
DNA: TGCGCCAGCAGCCACCTTAGCGGGGGCCTGTCACGGGAGACGCAGTATTTT
V: TRBV4-1
size: medium-sized
J: TRBJ2-3
length: 17
D: TRBD2

CDR3: CSVVRFNEQFF
DNA: TGCAGCGTTGTAAGGTTTAATGAGCAGTTCTTC
V: TRBV29-1
size: many
J: TRBJ2-1
length: 11
D: NA

CDR3: CASSPGQGRQTQYF
DNA: TGTGCCAGCAGCCCGGGACAGGGGAGGCAGACCCAGTACTTC
V: TRBV7-9
size: many
J: TRBJ2-5
length: 14
D: TRBD1

CDR3: CASSPRNTGANVLTF
DNA: TGCGCCAGCAGCCCCAGAAACACTGGGGCCAACGTCCTGACTTTC
V: TRBV4-1
size: medium-sized
J: TRBJ2-6
length: 15
D: NA

CDR3: CASSLAEVGDTQYF
DNA: TGTGCCAGCAGCTTAGCCGAGGTGGGGGATACGCAGTATTTT
V: TRBV7-8
size: many
J: TRBJ2-3
length: 14
D: NA

CDR3: CASSLPQGSRNTIYF
DNA: TGCGCCAGCAGCTTGCCTCAGGGGAGTAGAAACACCATATATTTT
V: TRBV5-1
size: NA
J: TRBJ1-3
length: 15
D: NA

CDR3: CATSGGRFENEQFF
DNA: TGTGCAACCTCTGGCGGGAGATTTGAGAATGAGCAGTTCTTC
V: TRBV24-1
size: NA
J: TRBJ2-1
length: 14
D: TRBD2

CDR3: CASSIRGLNYGYTF
DNA: TGTGCCAGCAGCATAAGAGGGCTTAACTATGGCTACACCTTC
V: TRBV27
size: NA
J: TRBJ1-2
length: 14
D: NA

CDR3: CASRIVNGELFF
DNA: TGTGCCAGCAGGATCGTAAACGGGGAGCTGTTTTTT
V: TRBV6-1
size: few
J: TRBJ2-2
length: 12
D: NA

CDR3: CASREATYNSPLHF
DNA: TGTGCCAGCAGAGAAGCTACTTATAATTCACCCCTCCACTTT
V: TRBV27
size: NA
J: TRBJ1-6
length: 14
D: NA

CDR3: CASSQGTRTWPGEQFF
DNA: TGCGCCAGCAGCCAAGGGACTAGAACCTGGCCGGGTGAGCAGTTCTTC
V: TRBV4-1
size: medium-sized
J: TRBJ2-1
length: 16
D: TRBD2

CDR3: CASSRMTSGELFF
DNA: TGTGCCAGCAGCCGAATGACTTCCGGGGAGCTGTTTTTT
V: TRBV28
size: NA
J: TRBJ2-2
length: 13
D: NA

CDR3: CASSYTEDAYGYTF
DNA: TGTGCCAGCAGTTATACAGAGGATGCGTATGGCTACACCTTC
V: TRBV6-5
size: few
J: TRBJ1-2
length: 14
D: NA

CDR3: CASSSGTGWKPTEAFF
DNA: TGTGCCAGCAGCTCCGGGACAGGGTGGAAGCCCACTGAAGCTTTCTTT
V: TRBV7-6
size: NA
J: TRBJ1-1
length: 16
D: TRBD1

CDR3: CASSSGLAGPFYQFF
DNA: TGCGCCAGCAGTTCGGGACTAGCGGGCCCCTTTTATCAGTTCTTC
V: TRBV5-1
size: many
J: TRBJ2-1
length: 15
D: TRBD2

CDR3: CASSYSPLIQTGTSNQPQHF
DNA: TGTGCCAGCAGTTACTCTCCCCTAATTCAAACAGGGACAAGCAATCAGCCCCAGCATTTT
V: TRBV6-2/TRBV6-3
size: many
J: TRBJ1-5
length: 20
D: NA

CDR3: CAISDGWRGGYEQYF
DNA: TGTGCCATCAGTGACGGGTGGCGGGGGGGCTACGAGCAGTACTTC
V: TRBV10-3
size: NA
J: TRBJ2-7
length: 15
D: TRBD2

CDR3: CASSVVGQGSGELFF
DNA: TGTGCCAGCAGTGTAGTGGGACAGGGGTCCGGGGAGCTGTTTTTT
V: TRBV9
size: NA
J: TRBJ2-2
length: 15
D: TRBD1

CDR3: CASSEAYYEQYF
DNA: TGTGCCAGCAGTGAAGCATATTACGAGCAGTACTTC
V: TRBV6-1
size: few
J: TRBJ2-7
length: 12
D: NA

CDR3: CAWRRDIPEAFF
DNA: TGTGCCTGGAGGCGGGACATCCCTGAAGCTTTCTTT
V: TRBV30
size: NA
J: TRBJ1-1
length: 12
D: NA

CDR3: CASSSPRRGVYEQYF
DNA: TGTGCCAGCAGTTCACCTCGCAGGGGGGTTTACGAGCAGTACTTC
V: TRBV28
size: many
J: TRBJ2-7
length: 15
D: NA

CDR3: CASSEYGGTYEQYF
DNA: TGTGCCAGCAGTGAATACGGGGGAACCTACGAGCAGTACTTC
V: TRBV6-1
size: many
J: TRBJ2-7
length: 14
D: NA

CDR3: CSASQGWDGYTF
DNA: TGCAGTGCTAGTCAGGGGTGGGATGGCTACACCTTC
V: TRBV20-1
size: NA
J: TRBJ1-2
length: 12
D: NA

CDR3: CASKDRDNEKLFF
DNA: TGTGCCAGTAAGGACAGGGACAATGAAAAACTGTTTTTT
V: TRBV19
size: NA
J: TRBJ1-4
length: 13
D: TRBD1

CDR3: CASSEPDTDTQYF
DNA: TGCGCCAGCAGTGAGCCCGACACAGATACGCAGTATTTT
V: TRBV10-1
size: many
J: TRBJ2-3
length: 13
D: NA

CDR3: CASNDILGGYRPNTEAFF
DNA: TGTGCCAGCAACGATATATTGGGGGGGTACAGACCCAACACTGAAGCTTTCTTT
V: TRBV28
size: NA
J: TRBJ1-1
length: 18
D: NA

CDR3: CSASIAGSSYNEQFF
DNA: TGCAGTGCTAGCATAGCGGGTAGCTCCTACAATGAGCAGTTCTTC
V: TRBV20-1
size: many
J: TRBJ2-1
length: 15
D: TRBD2

CDR3: CASSFSGGGNEQFF
DNA: TGCGCCAGCAGCTTTAGCGGGGGGGGCAATGAGCAGTTCTTC
V: TRBV5-1
size: many
J: TRBJ2-1
length: 14
D: TRBD2

CDR3: CASSFTDTQYF
DNA: TGTGCCAGCAGCTTCACAGATACGCAGTATTTT
V: TRBV7-9
size: many
J: TRBJ2-3
length: 11
D: NA

CDR3: CASSPRGWTEAFF
DNA: TGTGCCAGCAGCCCTAGGGGTTGGACTGAAGCTTTCTTT
V: TRBV9
size: once
J: TRBJ1-1
length: 13
D: NA

CDR3: CASSHQRAPNVLTF
DNA: TGTGCCAGCAGCCACCAACGAGCACCCAACGTCCTGACTTTC
V: TRBV6-2/TRBV6-3
size: NA
J: TRBJ2-6
length: 14
D: NA

CDR3: CASSLRPSSYNEQFF
DNA: TGTGCCAGCAGTTTACGCCCTAGCTCCTACAATGAGCAGTTCTTC
V: TRBV12-3/TRBV12-4
size: NA
J: TRBJ2-1
length: 15
D: NA

CDR3: CASSLRTSYNEQFF
DNA: TGTGCCAGCAGCTTACGGACAAGCTACAATGAGCAGTTCTTC
V: TRBV11-3
size: many
J: TRBJ2-1
length: 14
D: NA

CDR3: CSGKGLGAGEQYF
DNA: TGCAGTGGGAAGGGTCTGGGGGCGGGCGAGCAGTACTTC
V: TRBV20-1
size: NA
J: TRBJ2-7
length: 13
D: NA

CDR3: CASSPLTVNTEAFF
DNA: TGTGCCAGCAGCCCCTTGACCGTGAACACTGAAGCTTTCTTT
V: TRBV14
size: many
J: TRBJ1-1
length: 14
D: NA

CDR3: CASSLQRQGPNTEAFF
DNA: TGTGCCAGCAGCCTTCAACGACAGGGGCCAAACACTGAAGCTTTCTTT
V: TRBV6-1
size: NA
J: TRBJ1-1
length: 16
D: TRBD1

CDR3: CSAPGTGGGYTF
DNA: TGCAGTGCTCCCGGGACAGGCGGGGGCTACACCTTC
V: TRBV20-1
size: many
J: TRBJ1-2
length: 12
D: TRBD1